This T cell receptor beta chain is drawn from a study of cytomegalovirus exposure and HLA in healthy donors. On the study more broadly: Both the roughly 120 validation repertoires and the approximately 700 first-cohort repertoires used the same platform, as reported by a later analysis.

Study-wide findings and caveats: Rare TCR sequences predominated, though certain public TCRs were found in many donors. Listed as cytomegalovirus-associated were over 150 TCR beta chains.

Using immunoSEQ multiplex PCR, the repertoire was profiled, and TCRdb retains in-frame clones only, with some absent. The table includes about 340,000 clones, approximately 90% detected once. A remark on this clone: The antigen is unknown.

Specimen: PBMCs. The sequence came from a woman younger than 35 in good health and CMV-seronegative.

CDR3 amino acids: CASRPGTGWTYSNQPQHF. As DNA, the CDR3 is TGTGCCAGCAGGCCAGGGACAGGGTGGACCTATAGCAATCAGCCCCAGCATTTT. The rearrangement joins TRBV28 to TRBJ1-5; 9 bases match TRBD1. Looked up from germline, CDR1 is MDHEN and CDR2 is SYDVKM. There are 18 residues in the CDR3. With V trimmed by 6 bases and J by 0 bases, 12 bases remained unmatched.